In its sample, the clone carrying this TCR beta chain was seen a few times. Antigen: not known. The table came from immunoSEQ multiplex PCR; TCRdb's copy has only in-frame clones and leaves some out. This table holds 70,000 to 95,000 clones, about nine tenths found once. This record belongs to a study of identifying expanded T cells in peripheral blood. The CDR3 is 16 residues long. The V gene's germline CDR1 is MDHEN and CDR2 SYDVKM. The V and J ends lost 2 bases and 7 bases respectively, with 21 bases between them. General observations from the study: About 1.2 clones differed between technical replicates, versus about 15 and 19 over time.

The V call is TRBV28, the J call TRBJ2-7; D might be TRBD2 (5 bases). The sequence was collected from a person aged 18 to 75 in good health. Sequences were obtained from blood. The CDR3 bases are TGTGCCAGCAGTTTAGATCCCCAACGGTGGGCGGGTGAGCAGTACTTC. This gives the protein CASSLDPQRWAGEQYF.